A single sample gave rise to the 27 T cell receptor beta chains below, sequenced in a study of breast tumors, draining lymph nodes, adjacent tissues listed by TCRdb under 2016. Library construction relied on multiplex PCR. This sample was sequenced with an Illumina HiSeq 2000. Through fastp at Q25 and MiXCR, TCRdb rebuilt clones from the public reads, retaining in-frame beta chains. Rows are unified per CDR3 protein, each entry keeping the most common DNA and genes. The sample table holds approximately 230,000 distinct CDR3 sequences, of which under 40% were seen once. Of the sample, over 3.5% is held by the ten largest clones. Lymph node samples were obtained from the axillary draining lymph nodes of breast cancer patients. Source material: axillary lymph node tissue. These receptors were obtained from a female donor with breast cancer. Some clones in this sample may be carry-over from other donors' samples.

This clonotype was recorded at least ten times. The chain uses TRBV5-4 and TRBJ2-3; D gene unclear. The CDR3 consists of 14 residues. V was clipped by 2 bases and J by 2 bases, with 9 bases between them. In germline, CDR1 is SGHNT, CDR2 YYREEE (reference sequence). The DNA of the CDR3 is TGTGCCAGCAGCTTTGGTGGCCCCACAGATACGCAGTATTTT. This encodes CASSFGGPTDTQYF.

The CDR3, as DNA: TGTGCCAGCCGACACGCTAGGGGGACCTACGAGCAGTACTTC. Translated: CASRHARGTYEQYF. This chain joins TRBV6-6 and TRBJ2-7, with a weak D call TRBD1 (6 bases). V was cut by 8 bases and J by 2 bases, with 16 bases left in between. CDR1 MNHNY and CDR2 SVGAGI come from the germline V gene (reference sequence). The CDR3 is made up of 14 amino acids.

This sequence joins TRBV25-1 and TRBJ2-7, with 9 bases lining up with TRBD1. The length of the CDR3 is 18 residues. With 2 bases clipped from V and 3 bases from J, the junction kept 14 bases outside the gene matches. Per the germline V gene, CDR1 is MGHDK and CDR2 is SYGVNS. The CDR3 sequence is CASSEQKGGGTGIYEQYF. Written as DNA, the CDR3 is TGTGCCAGCAGTGAACAAAAAGGGGGGGGGACAGGGATCTACGAGCAGTACTTC.

This clonotype was seen ten or more times. The chain is built from TRBV27 and TRBJ1-6; possible D gene TRBD1, 6 bases. CDR3 length equals 13 residues. The germline gives CDR1 MNHEY, CDR2 SMNVEV (reference sequence). Trimming removed 8 bases from V and 9 bases from J, with 14 bases in between. CDR3 sequence (DNA): TGTGCCAGCTCGGACAGAAGAGGTTCACCCCTCCACTTT. The encoded protein is CASSDRRGSPLHF.

This rearrangement joins TRBV7-8 to TRBJ2-3; D possibly corresponds to TRBD2 (6 bases). Germline-derived CDR1 and CDR2 are SGHVS and FQNEAQ. The CDR3 is 16 amino acids. V was clipped by 5 bases and J by 0 bases, with 15 bases between them. CDR3 region: CASSPPRSGSTDTQYF. The DNA for the CDR3 is TGTGCCAGCAGCCCTCCGAGGAGCGGGAGCACAGATACGCAGTATTTT.

This clonotype was counted ten times or more. The chain couples TRBV19 to TRBJ2-7; D not certain. Trimming removed 1 base at V and 3 bases at J, with 10 bases between. Looked up from germline, CDR1 is LNHDA and CDR2 is SQIVND (reference sequence). The CDR3 extends over 14 amino acids. CDR3 sequence reads: CASSIGSSDYEQYF. CDR3 sequence (DNA): TGTGCCAGTAGTATAGGGTCCAGCGACTACGAGCAGTACTTC. Full variable domain (outside the CDR3, taken from reference TRBV19 and TRBJ2-7): DGGITQSPKYLFRKEGQNVTLSCEQNLNHDAMYWYRQDPGQGLRLIYYSQIVNDFQKGDIAEGYSVSREKKESFPLTVTSAQKNPTAFYLCASSIGSSDYEQYFGPGTRLTVT.

V is TRBV7-2 and J is TRBJ2-3, with D uncertain. CDR3 length equals 13 residues. Trimming left V 1 base short and J 4 bases short, with 6 bases between. Germline CDR1 reads SGHTA; CDR2 reads FQGNSA. The CDR3 is CASSLVAADTQYF. DNA for the CDR3: TGTGCCAGCAGCTTAGTTGCGGCAGATACGCAGTATTTT.

This clonotype was detected ten times or more. J is TRBJ2-5 and V is TRBV14, with no clear D. This CDR3 has 15 residues. CDR1 is SGHDN and CDR2 is FVKESK in the germline V gene. V lost 4 bases, J lost 5 bases, and 17 bases lay in between. CDR3: CASSPRAVPRETQYF. The CDR3 nucleotides read TGTGCCAGCAGCCCGAGAGCCGTACCCAGGGAGACCCAGTACTTC.

This rearrangement joins TRBV18 to TRBJ2-1, with 11 bases fitting TRBD2. There are 17 residues in the CDR3. Germline V gives CDR1 KGHSH, CDR2 LQKENI. Losses at the gene ends were 3 bases for V and 6 bases for J; bases not matched to a gene: 10. The CDR3 coding sequence is TGTGCCAGCTCACCTGATACCCTAGCGGGGGGCATCAATGAGCAGTTCTTC. Its translation is CASSPDTLAGGINEQFF.

A few counts support this clonotype. A much larger clone is a single base away; this may be a read error. The chain carries TRBV5-5 and TRBJ1-5, with D unresolved. The CDR3 is 12 amino acids. V was pared by 0 bases and J by 9 bases, with 7 bases between. Germline V gives CDR1 SGHKS, CDR2 YYEKEE (reference sequence). The DNA of the CDR3 is TGTGCCAGCAGCTTGGCGGATCCGCCCCAGCATTTT. Translated, it gives CASSLADPPQHF.

This clonotype occurred a few times. With a much larger clone just one base away, this may be a read error. The chain's CDR3 is CASSTRTGADTQYF. CDR3 nucleotide sequence: TGCGCCAGCAGCACCCGGACAGGGGCAGATACGCAGTATTTT. The chain has TRBV5-1 and TRBJ2-3, with TRBD1 identical over 9 bases. After removal of 4 bases from V and 4 bases from J, the junction contained 4 bases not matched to a gene. Germline V gene lookup returns CDR1 SGHRS and CDR2 YFSETQ. This CDR3 region has 14 residues. Full variable domain (rest looked up from reference TRBV5-1 and TRBJ2-3): KAGVTQTPRYLIKTRGQQVTLSCSPISGHRSVSWYQQTPGQGLQFLFEYFSETQRNKGNFPGRFSGRQFSNSRSEMNVSTLELGDSALYLCASSTRTGADTQYFGPGTRLTVL.

This clonotype appeared many times. The chain uses TRBV2 and TRBJ2-4, with a weak D call TRBD2 (6 bases). V gave up 2 bases and J gave up 10 bases, with 9 bases separating them. Germline V CDR1 and CDR2: SNHLY, FYNNEI. The CDR3 runs 12 residues. In DNA form, the CDR3 reads TGTGCCAGCAGTGAAAGGGAGGCAATTCAGTACTTC. This sequence encodes CASSEREAIQYF.

This clonotype showed up just a few times. The chain employs TRBV5-8 and TRBJ2-2, with 9 bases aligning to TRBD1. The germline V gene has CDR1 SGHTS and CDR2 YDEGEE. Trimming took 3 bases from V and 5 from J; bases not matched to a gene: 8. The CDR3 covers 16 residues. The CDR3 DNA is TGTGCCAGCAGCTCACCGGGACAGGGAATGACCGGGGAGCTGTTTTTT. This translates into CASSSPGQGMTGELFF.

This clonotype was observed a few times. This rearrangement joins TRBV18 to TRBJ2-2; D perhaps matches TRBD1 (6 bases). With 5 bases removed from V and 2 bases from J, the gap between germline ends came to 12 bases. CDR3 length: 15 residues. Germline CDR1 is KGHSH and CDR2 is LQKENI. CDR3 sequence (DNA): TGTGCCAGCTCAGCGTACAGGGCCAACACCGGGGAGCTGTTTTTT. Protein product: CASSAYRANTGELFF.

This clonotype appeared many times. The chain couples TRBV12-3 or TRBV12-4 to TRBJ2-7; maybe TRBD2 (6 bases). The V end was cut by 8 bases, the J end by 1 base, with 9 bases between. This CDR3 spans 12 amino acids. The CDR3 reads CASRGGSYEQYF. CDR3 DNA sequence: TGTGCCAGCCGGGGAGGATCCTACGAGCAGTACTTC.

The sample holds many counts of this clonotype. The chain has TRBV20-1 and TRBJ1-3; no firm D call. The germline CDR1 and CDR2 sequences are DFQATT and SNEGSKA (reference sequence). The CDR3 sequence is 15 residues long. V was clipped by 0 bases and J by 0 bases, with 9 bases between them. The CDR3 DNA sequence: TGCAGTGCTAGAGAGCACGCCTTCTCTGGAAACACCATATATTTT. Protein: CSAREHAFSGNTIYF.

This clonotype occurred many times. The genes are TRBV20-1 and TRBJ2-1, with 7 bases fitting TRBD2. V gave up 5 bases and J gave up 4 bases; unmatched junction bases: 5. CDR3 length: 13 amino acids. CDR1 and CDR2 from the germline V gene are DFQATT and SNEGSKA (reference sequence). This chain's CDR3 is CSASTSSYNEQFF. CDR3 coding DNA: TGCAGTGCTTCGACTAGCAGTTACAATGAGCAGTTCTTC.

This clonotype has ten or more counts. The chain couples TRBV13 to TRBJ2-7, with D possibly TRBD2 on 6 matching bases. Trimming stripped 5 bases from V and 3 bases from J, with 17 bases between. Germline CDR1 reads PRHDT; CDR2 reads FYEKMQ (reference sequence). The CDR3 runs 15 residues. CDR3 in amino acids: CASSKHRLASYEQYF. Here the CDR3 DNA reads TGTGCCAGCAGCAAACACCGGCTAGCGAGCTACGAGCAGTACTTC.

This clonotype was detected ten times or more. The chain links TRBV7-8 to TRBJ2-7; 12 bases are shared with TRBD2. CDR1 is SGHVS and CDR2 is FQNEAQ in the germline V gene. V lost 6 bases and J lost 7; bases outside the gene matches: 4. This CDR3 is 13 amino acids long. CDR3 protein: CASRNGLAGEQYF. As DNA, the CDR3 is TGTGCCAGCAGAAATGGACTAGCGGGAGAGCAGTACTTC.

The chain carries TRBV11-2 and TRBJ2-1; D may be TRBD2 (7 bases). Germline V CDR1 and CDR2: SGHAT, FQNNGV. This CDR3 has 16 residues. With 1 base removed from V and 4 bases from J, the gap between germline ends came to 14 bases. The CDR3, as DNA: TGTGCCAGCAGCTTAGCGGGGGGCCGAAAGTACAATGAGCAGTTCTTC. Amino acids: CASSLAGGRKYNEQFF.

J is TRBJ2-7 and V is TRBV20-1, with TRBD2 as a possible D gene (6 bases). CDR1 and CDR2 (germline): DFQATT, SNEGSKA (reference sequence). The CDR3 has 14 residues. V was pared by 3 bases and J by 4 bases, with 16 bases between. DNA of the CDR3: TGCAGTGCTAGTCCCCGTGGGGGGAGATACGAGCAGTACTTC. It translates to CSASPRGGRYEQYF.

This clonotype was observed at least ten times. CDR3 DNA: TGTGCCACCAGCAGAACCGGGAACTCTGGAAACACCATATATTTT. Encoded protein: CATSRTGNSGNTIYF. V and J are TRBV15 and TRBJ1-3; D is uncertain. The CDR3 loop spans 15 amino acids. Germline loops: CDR1 LNHNV, CDR2 YYDKDF (reference sequence). Trimming cost V 2 bases and J 0 bases, with 8 bases left between them.

At least ten counts were recorded for this clonotype. The chain joins TRBV5-5 to TRBJ2-1, with 9 bases that match TRBD2. The CDR3 loop spans 15 amino acids. Germline CDR1 SGHKS, CDR2 YYEKEE (reference sequence). The ends lost 2 bases at V and 7 bases at J; junction bases unmatched: 7. CDR3 DNA: TGTGCCAGCAGCTTTAGCGGGAGTTTCGGTAATGAGCAGTTCTTC. This sequence encodes CASSFSGSFGNEQFF.

Points on this clonotype: One end of the junction fails to match germline, which may point to a read error. This rearrangement joins TRBV4-1 to TRBJ2-4, with 8 bases lining up with TRBD1. Germline-derived CDR1 and CDR2 are MGHRA and YSYEKL. The CDR3 consists of 17 residues. CDR3 in DNA: TGTGCCAGCAGCCCCAGGACAGGGTTCGGGGCCAAAAACATTCAGTACTTC. Its protein product is CASSPRTGFGAKNIQYF.

The rearrangement uses TRBV6-5 and TRBJ1-2, with D tentatively TRBD1 (5 bases). This CDR3 has 11 residues. Germline CDR1 and CDR2: MNHEY and SVGAGI. Between the trimmed V and J ends, which lost 7 bases and 8 bases, there was a span of 11 bases. The CDR3 DNA sequence: TGTGCCAGCAAGCACAGGCTCGGCTACACCTTC. It is translated as CASKHRLGYTF.

J is TRBJ2-5 and V is TRBV20-1; D ambiguous. The CDR3 length is 13 residues. CDR1 and CDR2 from the germline V gene are DFQATT and SNEGSKA (reference sequence). V lost 1 base to trimming and J lost 6 bases, with 12 bases between them. This CDR3 is CSARVRARQTQYF. DNA for the CDR3: TGCAGTGCTAGAGTTAGGGCCCGTCAGACCCAGTACTTC.

In regard to this clonotype: The junction departs from germline at one end; a sequencing error may be responsible. The V call is TRBV7-9, the J call TRBJ1-1; 8 bases are a match to TRBD1. There are 16 residues in the CDR3. Looked up from germline, CDR1 is SEHNR and CDR2 is FQNEAQ (reference sequence). This chain's CDR3 is CASSLALRGQNTEPFF. The CDR3 DNA reads TGTGCCAGCAGCTTAGCGCTCAGGGGGCAGAACACTGAACCTTTCTTT.